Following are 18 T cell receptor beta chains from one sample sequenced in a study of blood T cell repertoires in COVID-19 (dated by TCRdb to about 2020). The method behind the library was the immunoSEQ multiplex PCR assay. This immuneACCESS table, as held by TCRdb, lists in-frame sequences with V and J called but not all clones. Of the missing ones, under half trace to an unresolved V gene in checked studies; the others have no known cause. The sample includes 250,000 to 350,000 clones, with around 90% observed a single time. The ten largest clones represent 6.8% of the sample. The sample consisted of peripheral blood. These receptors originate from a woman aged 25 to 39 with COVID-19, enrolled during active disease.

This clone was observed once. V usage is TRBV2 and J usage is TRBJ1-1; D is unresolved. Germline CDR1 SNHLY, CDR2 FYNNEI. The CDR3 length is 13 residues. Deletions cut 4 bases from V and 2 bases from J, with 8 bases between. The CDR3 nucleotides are TGTGCCAGCAGTGGACAAATTAACACTGAAGCTTTCTTT. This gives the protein CASSGQINTEAFF.

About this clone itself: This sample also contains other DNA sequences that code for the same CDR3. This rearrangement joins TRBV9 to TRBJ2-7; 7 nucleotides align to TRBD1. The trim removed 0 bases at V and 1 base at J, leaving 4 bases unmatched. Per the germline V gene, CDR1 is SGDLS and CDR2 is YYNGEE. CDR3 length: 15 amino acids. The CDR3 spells CASSVGGQPSYEQYF. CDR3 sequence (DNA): TGTGCCAGCAGCGTAGGGGGACAGCCATCCTACGAGCAGTACTTC.

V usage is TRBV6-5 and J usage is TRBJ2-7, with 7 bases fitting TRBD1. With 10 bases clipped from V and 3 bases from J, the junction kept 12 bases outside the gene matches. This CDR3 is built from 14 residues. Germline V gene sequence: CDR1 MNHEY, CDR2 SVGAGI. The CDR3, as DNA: TGTGCCACCTACCCCGGGACAGCGGACTACGAGCAGTACTTC. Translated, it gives CATYPGTADYEQYF.

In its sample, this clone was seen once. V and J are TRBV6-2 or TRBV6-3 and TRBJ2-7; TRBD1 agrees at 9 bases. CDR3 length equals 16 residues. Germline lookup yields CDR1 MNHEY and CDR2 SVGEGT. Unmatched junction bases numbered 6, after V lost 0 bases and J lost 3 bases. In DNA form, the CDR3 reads TGTGCCAGCAGTTACTCAGCGGGACAGGGATTCTACGAGCAGTACTTC. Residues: CASSYSAGQGFYEQYF.

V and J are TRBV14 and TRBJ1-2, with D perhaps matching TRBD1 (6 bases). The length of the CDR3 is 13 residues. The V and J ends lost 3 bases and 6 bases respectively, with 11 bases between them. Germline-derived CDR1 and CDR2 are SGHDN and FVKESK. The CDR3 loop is CASSQGGADGYTF. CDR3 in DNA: TGTGCCAGCAGCCAGGGGGGGGCGGATGGCTACACCTTC.

The CDR3 coding sequence is TGTGCCAGCAGCCTGGGGGCTGACGGCTACACCTTC. Translated, it gives CASSLGADGYTF. This chain joins TRBV5-5 and TRBJ1-2, with a tentative D call TRBD1 (6 bases). Trimming shortened V by 4 bases and J by 8 bases, and 12 bases separated the two germline ends. Germline loops: CDR1 SGHKS, CDR2 YYEKEE (reference sequence). CDR3 length: 12 amino acids.

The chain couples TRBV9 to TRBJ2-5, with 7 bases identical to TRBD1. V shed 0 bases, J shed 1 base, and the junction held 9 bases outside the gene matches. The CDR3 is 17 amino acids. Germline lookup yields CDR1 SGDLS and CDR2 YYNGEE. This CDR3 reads CASSVAGQGDLQETQYF. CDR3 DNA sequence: TGTGCCAGCAGCGTAGCCGGGCAGGGGGACCTCCAAGAGACCCAGTACTTC.

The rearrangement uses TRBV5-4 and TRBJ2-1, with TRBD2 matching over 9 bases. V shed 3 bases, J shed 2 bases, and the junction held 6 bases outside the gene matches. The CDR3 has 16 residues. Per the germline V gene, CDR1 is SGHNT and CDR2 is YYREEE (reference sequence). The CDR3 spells CASSWNSGGAYNEQFF. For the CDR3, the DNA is TGTGCCAGCAGCTGGAATAGCGGGGGAGCCTACAATGAGCAGTTCTTC.

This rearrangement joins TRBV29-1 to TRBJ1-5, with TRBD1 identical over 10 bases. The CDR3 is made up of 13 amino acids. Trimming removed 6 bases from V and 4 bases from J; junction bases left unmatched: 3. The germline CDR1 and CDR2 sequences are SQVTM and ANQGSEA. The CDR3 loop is CSVDRGSNQPQHF. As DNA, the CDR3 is TGCAGCGTGGACAGGGGGTCGAATCAGCCCCAGCATTTT.

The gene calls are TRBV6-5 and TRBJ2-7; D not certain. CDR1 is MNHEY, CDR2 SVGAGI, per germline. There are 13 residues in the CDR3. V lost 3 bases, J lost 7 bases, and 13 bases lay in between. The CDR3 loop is CASSYKAASEQYF. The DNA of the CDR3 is TGTGCCAGCAGTTATAAGGCAGCTAGTGAGCAGTACTTC.

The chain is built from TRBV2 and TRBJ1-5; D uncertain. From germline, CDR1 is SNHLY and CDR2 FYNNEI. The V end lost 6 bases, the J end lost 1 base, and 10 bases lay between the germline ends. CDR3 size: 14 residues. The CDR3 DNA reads TGTGCCAGCAGAGACGACTGGAGCAATCAGCCCCAGCATTTT. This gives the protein CASRDDWSNQPQHF.

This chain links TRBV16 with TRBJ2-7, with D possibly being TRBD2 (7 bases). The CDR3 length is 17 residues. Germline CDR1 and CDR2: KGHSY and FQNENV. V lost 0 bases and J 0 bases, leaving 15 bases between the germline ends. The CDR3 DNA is TGTGCCAGCAGCCAATCATTCGGGGGGCGACGCTCCTACGAGCAGTACTTC. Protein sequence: CASSQSFGGRRSYEQYF.

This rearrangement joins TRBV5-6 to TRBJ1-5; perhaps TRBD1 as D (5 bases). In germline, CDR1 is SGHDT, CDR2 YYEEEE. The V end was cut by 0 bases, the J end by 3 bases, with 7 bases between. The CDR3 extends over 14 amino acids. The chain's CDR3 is CASSLVGDNQPQHF. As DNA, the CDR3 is TGTGCCAGCAGCTTGGTAGGGGACAATCAGCCCCAGCATTTT.

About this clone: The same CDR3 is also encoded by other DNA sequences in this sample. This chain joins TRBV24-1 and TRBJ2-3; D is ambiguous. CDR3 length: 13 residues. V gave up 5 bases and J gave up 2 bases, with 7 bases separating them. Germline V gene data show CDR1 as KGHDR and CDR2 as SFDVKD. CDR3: CATSAGDTDTQYF. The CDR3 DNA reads TGTGCCACCAGTGCCGGAGACACAGATACGCAGTATTTT.

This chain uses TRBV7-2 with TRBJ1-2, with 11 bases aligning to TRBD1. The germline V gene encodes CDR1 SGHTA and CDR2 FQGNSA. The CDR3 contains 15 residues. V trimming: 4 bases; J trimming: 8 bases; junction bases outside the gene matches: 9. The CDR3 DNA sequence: TGTGCCAGCAGCTCGACCCGGGACAGGGGGGGCGGCTACACCTTC. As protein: CASSSTRDRGGGYTF.

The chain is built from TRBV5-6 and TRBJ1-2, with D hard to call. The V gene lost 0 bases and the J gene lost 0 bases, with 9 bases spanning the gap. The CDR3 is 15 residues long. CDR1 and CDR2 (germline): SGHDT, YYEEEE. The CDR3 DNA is TGTGCCAGCAGCTTGGTGGCCGGGGCTAACTATGGCTACACCTTC. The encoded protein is CASSLVAGANYGYTF.

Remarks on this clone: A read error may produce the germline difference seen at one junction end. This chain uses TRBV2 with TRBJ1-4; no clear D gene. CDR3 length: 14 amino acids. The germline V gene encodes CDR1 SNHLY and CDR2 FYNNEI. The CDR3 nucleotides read TGTGCCAGCAGTGATCCCGAACCCCCCACCCGAGAGCTTTTT. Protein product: CASSDPEPPTRELF.

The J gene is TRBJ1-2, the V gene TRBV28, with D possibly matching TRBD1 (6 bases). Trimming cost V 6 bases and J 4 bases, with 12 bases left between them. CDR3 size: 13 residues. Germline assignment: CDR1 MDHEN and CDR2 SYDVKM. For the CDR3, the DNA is TGTGCCAGCAGACGTACAGGGATCTATGGCTACACCTTC. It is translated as CASRRTGIYGYTF.